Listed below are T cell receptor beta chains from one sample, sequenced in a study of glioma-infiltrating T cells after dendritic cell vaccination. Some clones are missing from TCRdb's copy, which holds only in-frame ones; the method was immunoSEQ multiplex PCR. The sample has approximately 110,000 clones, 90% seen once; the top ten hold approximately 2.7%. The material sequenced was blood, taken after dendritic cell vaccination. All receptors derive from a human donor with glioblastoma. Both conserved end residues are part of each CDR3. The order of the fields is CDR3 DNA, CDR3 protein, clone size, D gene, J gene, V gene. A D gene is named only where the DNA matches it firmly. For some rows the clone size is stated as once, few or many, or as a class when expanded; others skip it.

TGTGCCAGTAGTATCCGGACAGGGGGGCTGGGGGAAGCTTTCTTT | CASSIRTGGLGEAFF | . | TRBD1 | TRBJ1-1 | TRBV19
TGTGCCAGCAGTCCCCCCGGGACACGCTATGGCTACACCTTC | CASSPPGTRYGYTF | . | . | TRBJ1-2 | TRBV27
TGCGCCAGCAGCAATGGGGCAGGCCTGTACAATGAGCAGTTCTTC | CASSNGAGLYNEQFF | . | . | TRBJ2-1 | TRBV5-1
TGTGCCAGCAGTCTCAAGACAGGGTGGGCGGATACGCAGTATTTT | CASSLKTGWADTQYF | . | TRBD1 | TRBJ2-3 | TRBV6-1
TGTGCCAGCAGCTTTTTACAGGGCACCTACGAGCAGTACTTC | CASSFLQGTYEQYF | . | . | TRBJ2-7 | TRBV5-6
TGCGCCAGCAGTGAACCCCCGGGAGACCCCACAGATACGCAGTATTTT | CASSEPPGDPTDTQYF | . | . | TRBJ2-3 | TRBV10-1
TGTGCCAGCAGCTTAGTACTAGCGGGGTATGAGCAGTTCTTC | CASSLVLAGYEQFF | . | TRBD2 | TRBJ2-1 | TRBV11-2
TGCGCCAGCAGCGGGACTAGCGGGGGGTCTCAAGAGACCCAGTACTTC | CASSGTSGGSQETQYF | . | TRBD2 | TRBJ2-5 | TRBV5-1
TGCGCCAGCGCTCTAGCGGGGGCCGTAACCGAGCAGTACTTC | CASALAGAVTEQYF | . | TRBD2 | TRBJ2-7 | TRBV5-1
TGTGCCAGCAGTTTTAGGGGTGGGGATGAGCAGTTCTTC | CASSFRGGDEQFF | few | . | TRBJ2-1 | TRBV6-6
TGTGCCAGCGGGAGGGGCCCGAACTCTGGGGCCAACGTCCTGACTTTC | CASGRGPNSGANVLTF | . | TRBD2 | TRBJ2-6 | TRBV19
TGTGCCAGCAGCTTAGGGGTAGCGGGACCCTACGAGCAGTACTTC | CASSLGVAGPYEQYF | . | TRBD2 | TRBJ2-7 | TRBV7-3
TGTGCCAGCAGTCTAATCCACTCTGGGGCCAACGTCCTGACTTTC | CASSLIHSGANVLTF | . | . | TRBJ2-6 | TRBV28
TGCGCCAGCAGTCCATCAGGGGGGAACTATGGCTACACCTTC | CASSPSGGNYGYTF | once | TRBD1 | TRBJ1-2 | TRBV10-2
TGTGCCATCAGTGCCAGCCCGGGCTACGAGCAGTACTTC | CAISASPGYEQYF | . | . | TRBJ2-7 | TRBV10-3
TGTGCCAGCAGCGTAACGGGTCTAGAAGGCTACACCTTC | CASSVTGLEGYTF | . | . | TRBJ1-2 | TRBV9